The 14 T cell receptor beta chains given below trace back to one sample, sequenced in a study of CD8+ T cells in alopecia areata. It was cDNA, reverse transcribed from extracted RNA, that served as the sequencing template. Sequenced by immunoSEQ multiplex PCR; TCRdb stores in-frame clones only, minus some. The sample consists of about 100,000 clones, about 83% of them appearing once. Treatment reported: oral pan-JAK inhibitor, 5-10 mg twice daily. Sequenced here: CD8+ T cells sorted from blood, sampled at week 24, from a patient treated with tofacitinib. Source of these receptors: a human donor with alopecia areata.

The V and J genes are TRBV7-9 and TRBJ2-5; D uncertain. The DNA end favors TRBJ2-7, so the J call may be wrong. This CDR3 spans 13 amino acids. Germline CDR1 is SEHNR and CDR2 is FQNEAQ (reference sequence). CDR3 residues: CASSSTEAYEQYF. The CDR3 DNA reads as TGTGCCAGCAGCTCCACAGAGGCCTACGAGCAGTACTTC.

The V call is TRBV4-1, the J call TRBJ1-3; D is unresolved. The CDR3 runs 12 residues. From germline, CDR1 is MGHRA and CDR2 YSYEKL. V was cut by 2 bases and J by 4 bases, with 3 bases left in between. The CDR3 protein is CASSQTGNTIYF. The CDR3 DNA is TGCGCCAGCAGCCAAACCGGAAACACCATATATTTT.

This chain connects TRBV4-1 to TRBJ2-7; possibly TRBD2 for D (5 bases). V lost 0 bases to trimming and J lost 12 bases, with 12 bases between them. Per germline, CDR1 MGHRA and CDR2 YSYEKL. The CDR3 runs 12 residues. CDR3 bases: TGCGCCAGCAGCCAAGATCTGGGAGCGCCGTACTTC. Translated: CASSQDLGAPYF.

The rearrangement joins TRBV5-6 to TRBJ1-1; no clear D gene. CDR3 length: 13 residues. The V end lost 0 bases, the J end lost 4 bases, and 7 bases lay between the germline ends. Per the germline V gene, CDR1 is SGHDT and CDR2 is YYEEEE. The CDR3 coding sequence is TGTGCCAGCAGCTTGGGAGTTTCCACTGAAGCTTTCTTT. Protein product: CASSLGVSTEAFF.

On this clone: One end of the junction does not line up with germline, which may come from a read error. The chain is built from TRBV7-7 and TRBJ2-1; D is perhaps TRBD1 or TRBD2 (5 bases each). Germline assignment: CDR1 SSHAT and CDR2 FNYEAQ (reference sequence). The CDR3 totals 14 residues. The CDR3 sequence: CASSLELGDNEQFF. The CDR3 DNA reads as TGTGCTAGCAGCTTAGAACTAGGGGACAATGAGCAGTTCTTC.

The genes are TRBV27 and TRBJ2-7; 12 bases align to TRBD2. The V and J ends lost 5 bases and 2 bases, in that order; junction bases with no gene match: 7. The CDR3 runs 16 residues. Per the germline V gene, CDR1 is MNHEY and CDR2 is SMNVEV (reference sequence). The CDR3 loop is CASSLTSGGLPYEQYF. The CDR3 nucleotides are TGTGCCAGCAGTCTCACTAGCGGGGGGCTTCCCTACGAGCAGTACTTC.

The rearrangement uses TRBV6-6 and TRBJ2-2; 7 positions match TRBD1. Germline lookup yields CDR1 MNHNY and CDR2 SVGAGI (reference sequence). The ends lost 7 bases at V and 0 bases at J; junction bases unmatched: 2. The CDR3 loop spans 14 amino acids. The CDR3 protein is CASKGAANTGELFF. CDR3 in DNA: TGTGCCAGCAAGGGGGCCGCGAACACCGGGGAGCTGTTTTTT.

This clone turned up a few times. This chain connects TRBV6-5 to TRBJ2-5; TRBD2 agrees at 8 bases. Germline V gives CDR1 MNHEY, CDR2 SVGAGI. Trimming removed 0 bases from V and 5 bases from J; junction bases left unmatched: 5. This CDR3 comprises 15 residues. CDR3 coding DNA: TGTGCCAGCAGTTACTCCGCTAGCGGGTGGGAGACCCAGTACTTC. This translates into CASSYSASGWETQYF.

The J gene is TRBJ2-1, the V gene TRBV5-6; D gene unclear. CDR3 length: 16 residues. CDR1 SGHDT and CDR2 YYEEEE come from the germline V gene. V lost 1 base to trimming and J lost 4 bases, with 15 bases between them. CDR3 loop: CASSLSPHPSYNEQFF. The DNA for the CDR3 is TGTGCCAGCAGCTTGTCTCCACACCCATCGTACAATGAGCAGTTCTTC.

This clone was seen a handful of times. V and J are TRBV5-6 and TRBJ2-1; 7 positions match TRBD2. CDR1 and CDR2 from the germline V gene are SGHDT and YYEEEE. The CDR3 loop spans 15 amino acids. Trimming removed 0 bases from V and 10 bases from J; junction bases left unmatched: 10. The CDR3: CASSLDVTSFSEQFF. The CDR3 bases are TGTGCCAGCAGCTTGGATGTGACTAGCTTTTCCGAGCAGTTCTTC.

The gene calls are TRBV2 and TRBJ2-3, with TRBD2 matching 11 bases. Germline V CDR1 and CDR2: SNHLY, FYNNEI. This CDR3 has 14 residues. V trimming: 9 bases; J trimming: 2 bases; junction bases outside the gene matches: 4. CDR3 sequence: CASRLAGFTDTQYF. CDR3 in DNA: TGTGCCAGTAGACTAGCGGGGTTCACAGATACGCAGTATTTT.

The genes are TRBV4-3 and TRBJ2-5; the match to TRBD2 covers 8 bases. Germline values: CDR1 LGHNA, CDR2 YSLEER. This CDR3 has 16 residues. V was clipped by 0 bases and J by 5 bases; unmatched bases: 8. The CDR3: CASSQDWLAGGETQYF. The CDR3 DNA reads as TGCGCCAGCAGCCAAGATTGGCTAGCGGGTGGGGAGACCCAGTACTTC.

The genes are TRBV7-9 and TRBJ2-5; the match to TRBD2 covers 9 bases. CDR3 size: 13 residues. Germline CDR1 and CDR2: SEHNR and FQNEAQ (reference sequence). J lost 4 bases, V lost 4 bases, and 1 base had no gene match. CDR3 in amino acids: CASSSAGGETQYF. In DNA form, the CDR3 reads TGTGCCAGCAGCTCAGCGGGGGGAGAGACCCAGTACTTC.

In DNA, the CDR3 is TGTGCCAGTTTTATCTCCCCCCTTGGCTACACCTTC. The encoded protein is CASFISPLGYTF. This chain links TRBV19 with TRBJ1-2; D gene unclear. The V end lost 8 bases, the J end lost 7 bases, and 14 bases lay between the germline ends. The CDR3 has 12 residues. Germline values: CDR1 LNHDA, CDR2 SQIVND (reference sequence). Full variable domain (outside the CDR3, taken from reference TRBV19 and TRBJ1-2): DGGITQSPKYLFRKEGQNVTLSCEQNLNHDAMYWYRQDPGQGLRLIYYSQIVNDFQKGDIAEGYSVSREKKESFPLTVTSAQKNPTAFYLCASFISPLGYTFGSGTRLTVV.